This passage covers 24 T cell receptor beta chains from one sample sequenced in a study of blood T cell repertoires in COVID-19. Sequenced by immunoSEQ multiplex PCR; TCRdb stores in-frame clones only, minus some. The sample lists 150,000 to 160,000 clones; about 85% were seen once. The sample consisted of peripheral blood. The receptors originated from a woman in her 70s with acute or convalescent COVID-19.

The J gene is TRBJ2-1, the V gene TRBV3-1 (or the pseudogene TRBV3-2); D is ambiguous. The CDR3 contains 14 residues. Trimming left V 0 bases short and J 9 bases short, with 12 bases between. From germline, CDR1 is LGHDT and CDR2 YNNKEL (reference sequence). The DNA of the CDR3 is TGTGCCAGCAGCCAAGATTCCCGGGTGGGTGAGCAGTTCTTC. Its translation: CASSQDSRVGEQFF.

The chain is built from TRBV29-1 and TRBJ1-6; D perhaps matches TRBD1 (6 bases). Trimming removed 6 bases from V and 7 bases from J, with 16 bases in between. Germline V gene sequence: CDR1 SQVTM, CDR2 ANQGSEA. The CDR3 length is 14 residues. CDR3: CSVRPGAVNSPLHF. The CDR3 bases are TGCAGCGTCCGCCCAGGGGCTGTCAATTCACCCCTCCACTTT.

This rearrangement joins TRBV28 to TRBJ1-1, with TRBD1 matching 7 bases. This CDR3 is 14 amino acids long. Trimming took 8 bases from V and 8 from J; bases not matched to a gene: 14. Germline loops: CDR1 MDHEN, CDR2 SYDVKM. The CDR3 sequence is CASEISLKTGEAFF. CDR3 nucleotides: TGTGCCAGCGAAATTTCCTTGAAGACAGGGGAAGCTTTCTTT.

The chain carries TRBV5-1 and TRBJ2-3; 12 bases are a match to TRBD2. J lost 4 bases, V lost 2 bases, and 8 bases had no gene match. The CDR3 runs to 17 residues. Germline V gene lookup returns CDR1 SGHRS and CDR2 YFSETQ. In nucleotides, the CDR3 is TGCGCCAGCAGCTTCGGTCTAGCGGGGGGGCCCGCAGATACGCAGTATTTT. This sequence encodes CASSFGLAGGPADTQYF.

This clone came up once. The chain couples TRBV4-1 to TRBJ2-1; 9 bases are shared with TRBD2. From germline, CDR1 is MGHRA and CDR2 YSYEKL. Germline trimming cut 0 bases from V and 8 bases from J; bases unmatched to any gene: 8. CDR3 size: 16 residues. CDR3 DNA: TGCGCCAGCAGCCAAGAGGGGGCGGGGGGGCGTCATGAGCAGTTCTTC. It translates to CASSQEGAGGRHEQFF.

The chain links TRBV5-1 to TRBJ2-1; 9 bases align to TRBD1. This CDR3 spans 15 amino acids. V shed 0 bases, J shed 7 bases, and the junction held 5 bases outside the gene matches. CDR1 SGHRS and CDR2 YFSETQ come from the germline V gene. The CDR3, as DNA: TGCGCCAGCAGCTTGGAACAGGGGGCGCAAAATGAGCAGTTCTTC. It translates to CASSLEQGAQNEQFF.

This clone appeared once. Other DNA variants within this sample encode the same CDR3. The chain joins TRBV30 to TRBJ1-5, with a weak D call TRBD1 (5 bases). Germline CDR1 is GTSNPN and CDR2 is SVGIG (reference sequence). The CDR3 sequence is 13 residues long. Deletions cut 3 bases from V and 1 base from J, with 7 bases between. The DNA of the CDR3 is TGTGCCTGGAGCCGGGGGAGCAATCAGCCCCAGCATTTT. This gives the protein CAWSRGSNQPQHF.

This chain connects TRBV2 to TRBJ1-1; TRBD1 matches at 8 bases. Per germline, CDR1 SNHLY and CDR2 FYNNEI. The CDR3 consists of 14 residues. After removal of 3 bases from V and 4 bases from J, the junction contained 4 bases not matched to a gene. This CDR3 reads CASSDGQGGTEAFF. In DNA, the CDR3 is TGTGCCAGCAGTGACGGACAGGGAGGCACTGAAGCTTTCTTT.

This clone was observed a single time. The chain employs TRBV4-1 and TRBJ1-3; D is ambiguous. Germline CDR1 MGHRA, CDR2 YSYEKL. The CDR3 contains 15 residues. V was trimmed by 1 base and J by 0 bases, leaving 7 bases between them. The CDR3 reads CASSQGLLSGNTIYF. CDR3 sequence (DNA): TGCGCCAGCAGCCAAGGACTGCTCTCTGGAAACACCATATATTTT.

This chain connects TRBV5-6 to TRBJ2-3; TRBD2 aligns across 9 bases. The length of the CDR3 is 15 residues. Germline V gene data show CDR1 as SGHDT and CDR2 as YYEEEE. V shed 7 bases, J shed 1 base, and the junction held 7 bases outside the gene matches. CDR3 sequence: CASDLAGARTDTQYF. The DNA of the CDR3 is TGTGCCAGCGATTTAGCGGGGGCTCGCACAGATACGCAGTATTTT. Based on the CDR3 plus reference TRBV5-6 and TRBJ2-3, the full variable domain is DAGVTQSPTHLIKTRGQQVTLRCSPKSGHDTVSWYQQALGQGPQFIFQYYEEEERQRGNFPDRFSGHQFPNYSSELNVNALLLGDSALYLCASDLAGARTDTQYFGPGTRLTVL.

This clone appeared once. The V and J genes are TRBV6-6 and TRBJ1-6; D perhaps matches TRBD1 (6 bases). V was shortened by 5 bases and J by 0 bases, with 14 bases between the two germline ends. Germline CDR1 reads MNHNY; CDR2 reads SVGAGI (reference sequence). The CDR3 loop spans 17 amino acids. The CDR3 loop reads CASSRWTDLSYNSPLHF. In DNA, the CDR3 is TGTGCCAGCAGTCGATGGACAGACCTCTCCTATAATTCACCCCTCCACTTT.

This sequence joins TRBV27 and TRBJ2-1; TRBD2 matches 8 bases. J gave up 3 bases and V 5 bases, and 9 bases lay outside the gene matches. The CDR3 has 16 amino acids. Germline CDR1 and CDR2: MNHEY and SMNVEV (reference sequence). CDR3 sequence (DNA): TGTGCCAGCAGTCCCGCCCGGAGCGGGGGCTACAATGAGCAGTTCTTC. Its protein is CASSPARSGGYNEQFF.

Only one count was recorded for this clone. The chain couples TRBV12-3 or TRBV12-4 to TRBJ1-2; D may be TRBD1 (5 bases). V dropped 7 bases and J dropped 10 bases, with 16 bases sitting between them. There are 12 residues in the CDR3. Here the CDR3 reads CASTLGLGSYTF. Written as DNA, the CDR3 is TGTGCCAGCACCCTGGGACTGGGCTCCTACACCTTC.

The chain is built from TRBV28 and TRBJ2-7; 9 nucleotides align to TRBD1. The CDR3 runs 15 residues. Unmatched junction bases numbered 13, after V lost 6 bases and J lost 7 bases. Germline loops: CDR1 MDHEN, CDR2 SYDVKM. The CDR3: CASSAHGTGSGEQYV. The DNA of the CDR3 is TGTGCCAGCAGCGCTCACGGGACAGGGTCAGGGGAGCAGTACGTC.

This chain links TRBV6-1 with TRBJ2-7; possible D gene TRBD2, 5 bases. The CDR3 extends over 15 amino acids. The germline V and J ends were trimmed by 3 bases and 4 bases, with 16 bases remaining between them. CDR1 and CDR2 from the germline V gene are MNHNS and SASEGT. Written as DNA, the CDR3 is TGTGCCAGCAGTGATCTTGCGGGTCTCGGGTACGAGCAGTACGTC. It is translated as CASSDLAGLGYEQYV.

This chain links TRBV19 with TRBJ2-1, with 14 nucleotides matching TRBD2. V trimming: 3 bases; J trimming: 3 bases; junction bases outside the gene matches: 13. The CDR3 loop spans 20 amino acids. Germline V gene lookup returns CDR1 LNHDA and CDR2 SQIVND (reference sequence). This CDR3 is CASSILGLAGGLGVYNEQFF. CDR3 nucleotide sequence: TGTGCCAGTAGTATTTTAGGACTAGCGGGGGGCCTGGGGGTCTACAATGAGCAGTTCTTC. Complete variable domain (other parts from reference TRBV19 and TRBJ2-1): DGGITQSPKYLFRKEGQNVTLSCEQNLNHDAMYWYRQDPGQGLRLIYYSQIVNDFQKGDIAEGYSVSREKKESFPLTVTSAQKNPTAFYLCASSILGLAGGLGVYNEQFFGPGTRLTVL.

The CDR3 reads CASSEWKAGKNTEAFF. CDR3 bases: TGTGCCAGCAGTGAATGGAAGGCCGGGAAGAACACTGAAGCTTTCTTT. This chain joins TRBV2 and TRBJ1-1; no reliable D call. The CDR3 sequence is 16 residues long. Deletions cut 2 bases from V and 1 base from J, with 14 bases between. CDR1 and CDR2 from the germline V gene are SNHLY and FYNNEI.

This chain joins TRBV10-2 and TRBJ1-2; D perhaps matches TRBD1 (6 bases). The CDR3 extends over 16 amino acids. V shed 2 bases and J shed 4 bases, with 17 bases lying between them. CDR1 is WSHSY, CDR2 SAAADI, per germline. The DNA of the CDR3 is TGCGCCAGCAGTGAGAACAGGGTCACTGAAGTCTATGGCTACACCTTC. Protein product: CASSENRVTEVYGYTF.

The J gene is TRBJ2-7, the V gene TRBV9, with 9 bases aligning to TRBD1. V lost 6 bases to trimming and J lost 2 bases; unmatched junction nucleotides: 6. The CDR3 loop spans 14 amino acids. The germline gives CDR1 SGDLS, CDR2 YYNGEE. The CDR3 coding sequence is TGTGCCAGCACTCCCGGGACAGGGCCCTACGAGCAGTACTTC. It codes for CASTPGTGPYEQYF.

V and J are TRBV27 and TRBJ1-6, with a tentative D call TRBD1 (6 bases). Looked up from germline, CDR1 is MNHEY and CDR2 is SMNVEV (reference sequence). CDR3 length: 14 amino acids. Trimming shortened V by 8 bases and J by 7 bases, and 15 bases separated the two germline ends. The CDR3 here is CASGRDMSNSPLHF. CDR3 bases: TGTGCCAGCGGCCGGGACATGAGCAATTCACCCCTCCACTTT.

The chain recombines TRBV7-9 with TRBJ2-1, with D possibly matching TRBD2 (5 bases). Germline assignment: CDR1 SEHNR and CDR2 FQNEAQ (reference sequence). V shed 9 bases and J shed 0 bases, with 9 bases lying between them. The CDR3 is made up of 13 amino acids. The CDR3 nucleotides read TGTGCCAGTCTAGCTCCCTCCTACAATGAGCAGTTCTTC. This gives the protein CASLAPSYNEQFF.

The V and J genes are TRBV28 and TRBJ1-5; the D is unclear. Germline V CDR1 and CDR2: MDHEN, SYDVKM. Deletions cut 5 bases from V and 11 bases from J, with 13 bases between. There are 12 residues in the CDR3. The CDR3 loop is CASSATWRAQHF. As DNA, the CDR3 is TGTGCCAGCAGTGCCACATGGCGGGCCCAGCATTTT.

CDR3 coding DNA: TGTGCCAGCGGACAGAACTATAATTCACCCCTCCACTTT. Translation gives CASGQNYNSPLHF. The J gene is TRBJ1-6, the V gene TRBV25-1; a weak D match, TRBD1 (6 bases). V was pared by 8 bases and J by 3 bases, with 8 bases between. The germline gives CDR1 MGHDK, CDR2 SYGVNS. CDR3 length equals 13 residues.

This clone has just one count. CDR3 bases: TGTGCCAGCAGAAACGACATGTACACTGAAGCTTTCTTT. Its protein product is CASRNDMYTEAFF. This chain connects TRBV2 to TRBJ1-1; D is unresolved. The CDR3 runs to 13 residues. V dropped 6 bases and J dropped 3 bases, with 11 bases sitting between them. Germline loops: CDR1 SNHLY, CDR2 FYNNEI.